The T cell receptor (beta chain) described here comes from a study of blood T cell repertoires in COVID-19. Turning to the study itself: COVID-19 samples collected from the United States, Italy and Spain covered acute and convalescent phases. Nucleic acid was either cDNA or gDNA, and it came from T cells, B-cell-depleted T cells, or PBMCs.

Germline-derived CDR1 and CDR2 are SGHRS and YFSETQ. The J segment lost 7 bases and the V segment lost 0 bases, leaving 6 bases of the junction unmatched. There are 16 residues in the CDR3. How the authors handled the data: Cell counts per sample came from amplifying reference gene primers. Only in-frame clones appear in the TCRdb table, and some are missing; sequencing was by immunoSEQ multiplex PCR. That table supplies the V and J calls and clone size; D and trimming were determined from the DNA. The table includes more than 30,000 clones, 88% detected once. Source material: peripheral blood. This sequence was found in a woman at least 80 years old with active or convalescent COVID-19. The chain couples TRBV5-1 to TRBJ2-2; 10 bases are shared with TRBD1. The CDR3 sequence: CASSLVSGTGVGELFF. CDR3 DNA sequence: TGCGCCAGCAGCTTGGTGTCTGGGACAGGGGTCGGGGAGCTGTTTTTT.